What follows are 26 T cell receptor beta chains derived from one specimen sequenced in a study of OX40 agonist ivuxolimab in advanced cancers. Produced via immunoSEQ multiplex PCR; TCRdb's table is partial and in-frame only. The data show about 100,000 clones, around 80% seen once. The sequencing used CD4+ or CD8+ T cells sorted from blood, collected in a trial of the OX40 agonist ivuxolimab. Receptors were obtained from an adult with an advanced solid tumor such as melanoma, head and neck, liver or kidney cancer.

V and J are TRBV13 and TRBJ1-1, with unresolved D. With 0 bases removed from V and 9 bases from J, the gap between germline ends came to 8 bases. The CDR3 totals 12 residues. CDR1 PRHDT and CDR2 FYEKMQ come from the germline V gene (reference sequence). CDR3 coding DNA: TGTGCCAGCAGCTTAGGACAGCGGAAAGCTTTCTTT. Translated: CASSLGQRKAFF.

The chain uses TRBV2 and TRBJ1-2; D is unresolved. From germline, CDR1 is SNHLY and CDR2 FYNNEI. The length of the CDR3 is 12 residues. The CDR3 coding sequence is TGTACCCGCCAAGGAGCTAACTATGGCTACACCTTC. Encoded protein: CTRQGANYGYTF.

The rearrangement links TRBV2 to TRBJ1-2; D unresolved. Per germline, CDR1 SNHLY and CDR2 FYNNEI. Deletions cut 2 bases from V and 4 bases from J, with 11 bases between. The CDR3 runs 14 residues. This CDR3 reads CASSESGPAYGYTF. The DNA of the CDR3 is TGTGCCAGCAGTGAAAGCGGGCCAGCCTATGGCTACACCTTC.

This rearrangement joins TRBV7-2 to TRBJ2-1; TRBD2 might be the D (6 bases). The CDR3 consists of 15 residues. CDR1 SGHTA and CDR2 FQGNSA come from the germline V gene. Trimming took 1 base from V and 7 from J, leaving 14 bases between them. CDR3 residues: CASSLGAGLRNEQFF. For the CDR3, the DNA is TGTGCCAGCAGCTTAGGCGCGGGGCTACGGAATGAGCAGTTCTTC.

The chain couples TRBV6-5 to TRBJ1-1, with TRBD1 as a possible D gene (6 bases). Germline CDR1 reads MNHEY; CDR2 reads SVGAGI. The V end lost 4 bases, the J end lost 0 bases, and 9 bases lay between the germline ends. The length of the CDR3 is 14 residues. CDR3 loop: CASSWAGVNTEAFF. Here the CDR3 DNA reads TGTGCCAGCAGTTGGGCAGGGGTGAACACTGAAGCTTTCTTT.

This clone was recorded only once. This rearrangement joins TRBV2 to TRBJ2-5, with 7 bases lining up with TRBD1. Germline V gene lookup returns CDR1 SNHLY and CDR2 FYNNEI. CDR3 length equals 18 residues. Germline trimming cut 2 bases from V and 5 bases from J; bases unmatched to any gene: 17. CDR3 sequence: CASSEPHPVTGSVETQYF. CDR3 DNA: TGTGCCAGCAGTGAACCCCATCCAGTGACAGGGAGTGTGGAGACCCAGTACTTC.

This chain connects TRBV11-2 to TRBJ2-5; 7 nucleotides align to TRBD2. The CDR3 is made up of 16 amino acids. CDR1 is SGHAT, CDR2 FQNNGV, per germline. V gave up 2 bases and J gave up 5 bases; unmatched junction bases: 11. The CDR3 loop is CASSLKLAEKVETQYF. CDR3 nucleotides: TGTGCCAGCAGCTTAAAGCTAGCGGAAAAGGTGGAGACCCAGTACTTC. The complete variable domain, with remaining parts taken from reference TRBV11-2 and TRBJ2-5, reads EAGVAQSPRYKIIEKRQSVAFWCNPISGHATLYWYQQILGQGPKLLIQFQNNGVVDDSQLPKDRFSAERLKGVDSTLKIQPAKLEDSAVYLCASSLKLAEKVETQYFGPGTRLLVL.

This clone has only one observation. The chain combines TRBV14 with TRBJ2-2; TRBD2 might be the D (6 bases). In germline, CDR1 is SGHDN, CDR2 FVKESK. Between the trimmed V and J ends, which lost 4 bases and 1 base, there was a span of 7 bases. The CDR3 is 14 residues long. CDR3 amino acids: CASSPRGNTGELFF. The CDR3 bases are TGTGCCAGCAGCCCGCGGGGGAACACCGGGGAGCTGTTTTTT. Using reference TRBV14 and TRBJ2-2 for the parts outside the CDR3, the full variable domain is EAGVTQFPSHSVIEKGQTVTLRCDPISGHDNLYWYRRVMGKEIKFLLHFVKESKQDESGMPNNRFLAERTGGTYSTLKVQPAELEDSGVYFCASSPRGNTGELFFGEGSRLTVL.

The V gene is TRBV28, the J gene TRBJ1-2; D gene uncertain. V lost 5 bases and J 0 bases, leaving 10 bases between the germline ends. CDR1 is MDHEN, CDR2 SYDVKM, per germline. This CDR3 is built from 14 residues. CDR3 in amino acids: CASSPGLTNYGYTF. The CDR3 nucleotides are TGTGCCAGCAGTCCCGGGCTAACTAACTATGGCTACACCTTC.

This clone occurred once. This chain links TRBV19 with TRBJ2-2; 12 bases align to TRBD2. V lost 6 bases, J lost 0 bases, and 11 bases stayed unmatched. The germline V gene encodes CDR1 LNHDA and CDR2 SQIVND (reference sequence). The CDR3 contains 19 residues. This chain's CDR3 is CASRVGSSGGAANTGELFF. CDR3 nucleotides: TGTGCCAGTAGGGTAGGGTCTAGCGGGGGGGCCGCGAACACCGGGGAGCTGTTTTTT.

The chain carries TRBV5-1 and TRBJ2-3; TRBD2 agrees at 10 bases. Germline trimming cut 0 bases from V and 4 bases from J; bases unmatched to any gene: 14. The CDR3 loop spans 19 amino acids. Per the germline V gene, CDR1 is SGHRS and CDR2 is YFSETQ. Here the CDR3 DNA reads TGCGCCAGCAGCTTGGCTAGCGGGAGCCCATCCCGGAGCCCAGATACGCAGTATTTT. This sequence encodes CASSLASGSPSRSPDTQYF.

This chain joins TRBV9 and TRBJ1-3, with TRBD1 matching 8 bases. CDR3 length: 15 residues. With 3 bases clipped from V and 3 bases from J, the junction kept 5 bases outside the gene matches. Germline V gene lookup returns CDR1 SGDLS and CDR2 YYNGEE. CDR3 DNA sequence: TGTGCCAGCAGCGCGCGACAGGGGCTTGGAAACACCATATATTTT. Protein product: CASSARQGLGNTIYF.

This clone was counted between two and nine times. This chain links TRBV5-1 with TRBJ1-2; D may be TRBD1 (5 bases). V was trimmed by 2 bases and J by 7 bases, leaving 9 bases between them. Germline V gene data show CDR1 as SGHRS and CDR2 as YFSETQ. This CDR3 comprises 12 residues. The CDR3, as DNA: TGCGCCAGCAGCTTTGAGGGACGTGGCTACACCTTC. It yields the protein CASSFEGRGYTF.

The chain couples TRBV4-2 to TRBJ2-2; 8 bases agree with TRBD2. The V gene's germline CDR1 is LGHNA and CDR2 YNFKEQ. The CDR3 is 17 residues long. V gave up 2 bases and J gave up 6 bases; unmatched junction bases: 11. CDR3 region: CASSQIIPGLVPGELFF. The CDR3 nucleotides read TGTGCCAGCAGCCAAATAATACCGGGACTAGTCCCCGGGGAGCTGTTTTTT.

The chain joins TRBV4-1 to TRBJ2-1; 7 bases align to TRBD2. Per germline, CDR1 MGHRA and CDR2 YSYEKL. The V gene end was trimmed by 3 bases and the J gene end by 3 bases; junction bases not matched to a gene: 8. The CDR3 is 16 residues long. Here the CDR3 reads CASSHLGLAVYNEQFF. In nucleotides, the CDR3 is TGCGCCAGCAGCCATTTAGGGCTAGCGGTCTACAATGAGCAGTTCTTC.

The chain carries TRBV7-2 and TRBJ1-2, with D hard to call. Germline V CDR1 and CDR2: SGHTA, FQGNSA. Trimming removed 3 bases at V and 0 bases at J, with 8 bases between. This CDR3 has 14 residues. The CDR3 nucleotides read TGTGCCAGCAGCTTCGACGTTTCTAACTATGGCTACACCTTC. Protein product: CASSFDVSNYGYTF.

This chain joins TRBV5-1 and TRBJ1-1, with no clear D. The germline V and J ends were trimmed by 0 bases and 5 bases, with 8 bases remaining between them. This CDR3 has 13 residues. Germline V gene lookup returns CDR1 SGHRS and CDR2 YFSETQ. The CDR3 loop is CASSLVGDTEAFF. For the CDR3, the DNA is TGCGCCAGCAGCTTGGTTGGGGATACTGAAGCTTTCTTT.

The chain carries TRBV18 and TRBJ1-5, with D hard to call. V dropped 4 bases and J dropped 5 bases, with 9 bases sitting between them. The CDR3 is 13 amino acids. Germline assignment: CDR1 KGHSH and CDR2 LQKENI. The CDR3 is CASSRSKDQPQHF. Written as DNA, the CDR3 is TGTGCCAGCTCACGCTCCAAGGATCAGCCCCAGCATTTT. Together with reference TRBV18 and TRBJ1-5, the CDR3 gives the full variable domain: NAGVMQNPRHLVRRRGQEARLRCSPMKGHSHVYWYRQLPEEGLKFMVYLQKENIIDESGMPKERFSAEFPKEGPSILRIQQVVRGDSAAYFCASSRSKDQPQHFGDGTRLSIL.

The chain is built from TRBV12-5 and TRBJ2-1; 7 bases align to TRBD1. Germline V gives CDR1 LGHNT, CDR2 FRNRAP. This CDR3 region has 14 residues. V dropped 5 bases and J dropped 8; count of bases not matched to a gene: 9. CDR3: CASGPSGGSHEQFF. As DNA, the CDR3 is TGTGCTAGTGGTCCATCAGGGGGATCACATGAGCAGTTCTTC.

CDR3 DNA: TGTGCCAGCTCACCAATCCTGCGCGAGGGCACTGAAGCTTTCTTT. It codes for CASSPILREGTEAFF. This chain connects TRBV18 to TRBJ1-1; no firm D call. Trimming took 2 bases from V and 4 from J, leaving 14 bases between them. Germline lookup yields CDR1 KGHSH and CDR2 LQKENI. The CDR3 sequence is 15 residues long.

V and J are TRBV7-2 and TRBJ1-1; TRBD1 might be the D (5 bases). This CDR3 has 13 amino acids. Trimming cost V 5 bases and J 1 base, with 8 bases left between them. Germline values: CDR1 SGHTA, CDR2 FQGNSA. The CDR3 is CASSMGPNTEAFF. The CDR3 DNA is TGTGCCAGCAGCATGGGACCGAACACTGAAGCTTTCTTT.

This clone came up many times. The CDR3 reads CASSFRTSGYNEQFF. CDR3 coding DNA: TGTGCCAGCAGCTTTCGGACTAGCGGTTACAATGAGCAGTTCTTC. The V and J genes are TRBV7-9 and TRBJ2-1, with 10 bases matching TRBD2. The J segment lost 4 bases and the V segment lost 3 bases, leaving 3 bases of the junction unmatched. The germline CDR1 and CDR2 sequences are SEHNR and FQNEAQ (reference sequence). This CDR3 is built from 15 residues.

The chain joins TRBV23-1 to TRBJ2-3; no reliable D call. TRBV23-1 is flagged as an ORF with uncertain function. The CDR3 is made up of 15 amino acids. V was clipped by 1 base and J by 0 bases, with 8 bases between them. CDR3: CASSQYRRSTDTQYF. In DNA, the CDR3 is TGCGCCAGCAGTCAATACCGACGGAGCACAGATACGCAGTATTTT.

This chain connects TRBV5-5 to TRBJ1-1; possibly TRBD1 for D (5 bases). The CDR3 extends over 15 amino acids. The germline V and J ends were trimmed by 1 base and 1 base, with 11 bases remaining between them. Looked up from germline, CDR1 is SGHKS and CDR2 is YYEKEE (reference sequence). The CDR3 nucleotides read TGTGCCAGCAGCTTGATAGCAGGGCAGAACACTGAAGCTTTCTTT. Protein sequence: CASSLIAGQNTEAFF.

The chain is built from TRBV30 and TRBJ2-3, with TRBD2 matching over 9 bases. The V segment lost 3 bases and the J segment 4 bases; nucleotides outside the gene matches: 5. CDR3 length: 14 amino acids. CDR1 GTSNPN and CDR2 SVGIG come from the germline V gene (reference sequence). DNA of the CDR3: TGTGCCTGGAGCGCTGCGGGGGGGCCAGATACGCAGTATTTT. Its translation is CAWSAAGGPDTQYF.

This clone was recorded only once. The J gene is TRBJ2-1, the V gene TRBV29-1; 9 bases map to TRBD1. Per germline, CDR1 SQVTM and CDR2 ANQGSEA. J lost 7 bases, V lost 6 bases, and 7 bases had no gene match. The CDR3 is 13 residues long. The CDR3 here is CSVQGQGVNEQFF. The CDR3 nucleotides are TGCAGCGTCCAGGGACAGGGAGTAAATGAGCAGTTCTTC.